This T cell receptor (beta chain) was recorded in a study of T cells after yellow fever vaccination. Each CDR3 protein gets one entry after TCRdb re-called the 5' RACE reads with MiXCR. The table lists some 220,000 distinct CDR3 sequences, 3% to 3.5% of them singletons. The sample here was CD4+ T cells sorted from PBMCs, taken 10 days after the yellow fever booster vaccination. The sequence was obtained from a man between 18 and 35 years old who received the YFV17D yellow fever vaccine.

This CDR3 is CASSSPTGAPLAKNIQYF. The DNA of the CDR3 is TGTGCCAGCAGCTCCCCCACAGGCGCCCCTTTAGCCAAAAACATTCAGTACTTC. This chain links TRBV12-3 or TRBV12-4 with TRBJ2-4; weak D call: TRBD1 (5 bases). The CDR3 spans 18 residues. With 6 bases removed from V and 0 bases from J, the gap between germline ends came to 21 bases.